The T cell receptor beta chain described here comes from a study of cytomegalovirus exposure and HLA in healthy donors. Study information: Per a later analysis, the 550 to 850 first-cohort and some 110 validation repertoires shared one platform.

As regards this clone: What it binds is unknown.

The CDR3 consists of 15 residues. V dropped 4 bases and J dropped 5; count of bases not matched to a gene: 8. The germline CDR1 and CDR2 sequences are MGHDK and SYGVNS. Overall study results and limits: The authors listed 150 to 200 TCR beta chains as cytomegalovirus-associated. Three chains linked to CMV were shown in vitro to be specific for CMV antigens.

Data came from immunoSEQ multiplex PCR; TCRdb stores just in-frame clones and leaves some out. The data hold approximately 190,000 clones, with around 84% observed a single time. The TCR sequence derives from a man between 18 and 35 years old in good health and CMV-seropositive. V and J are TRBV25-1 and TRBJ2-3; 8 positions agree with TRBD2. Sequencing was carried out using PBMCs. CDR3 loop: CASSGSGGPRDTQYF. The CDR3 nucleotides are TGTGCCAGCAGTGGGTCGGGAGGGCCGAGAGATACGCAGTATTTT.